These 29 T cell receptor beta chains were sequenced from one sample in a study of T cell clones after liver transplantation. The data were produced by immunoSEQ multiplex PCR, yet TCRdb's version contains in-frame clones alone and is incomplete. The table has approximately 9,300 clones, 55% to 85% seen once; the top ten hold 22%. This material consisted of CD8+ T cells from blood, taken at the approximately 16-month timepoint. These receptors were collected from a human patient who received a liver transplant. The T cells may partly be graft donor cells.

The table lists this clone with a few counts. This chain uses TRBV12-5 with TRBJ2-3, with D uncertain. The CDR3 consists of 12 residues. The V and J ends lost 1 base and 10 bases respectively, with 9 bases between them. The germline gives CDR1 LGHNT, CDR2 FRNRAP. As DNA, the CDR3 is TGTGCTAGTGGTTTGGATTGGGGTCCGCAGTATTTT. Translated, it gives CASGLDWGPQYF.

J is TRBJ1-4 and V is TRBV30; 8 positions match TRBD1. After removal of 1 base from V and 8 bases from J, the junction contained 3 bases not matched to a gene. CDR1 and CDR2 (germline): GTSNPN, SVGIG (reference sequence). The CDR3 is 13 residues long. CDR3 sequence (DNA): TGTGCCTGGAGTGAACGGACAGGGGAAAAACTGTTTTTT. This sequence encodes CAWSERTGEKLFF.

In this sample, this clone turned up a few times. The chain is built from TRBV7-8 and TRBJ1-1; 8 positions agree with TRBD1. V lost 1 base, J lost 1 base, and 17 bases stayed unmatched. The CDR3 extends over 20 amino acids. Looked up from germline, CDR1 is SGHVS and CDR2 is FQNEAQ. CDR3 sequence: CASSLVRQGRILTTNTEAFF. CDR3 DNA: TGTGCCAGCAGCTTAGTACGACAGGGGCGAATTTTGACTACGAACACTGAAGCTTTCTTT.

This chain joins TRBV5-4 and TRBJ2-4; maybe TRBD2 (5 bases). The V and J ends lost 2 bases and 13 bases respectively, with 10 bases between them. Germline V gene lookup returns CDR1 SGHNT and CDR2 YYREEE (reference sequence). The CDR3 totals 11 residues. CDR3 sequence (DNA): TGTGCCAGCAGCTTCGGACTGGAACAGTACTTC. Translation gives CASSFGLEQYF.

This chain connects TRBV29-1 to TRBJ1-1; D possibly corresponds to TRBD1 (5 bases). This CDR3 is built from 13 residues. The V end was cut by 7 bases, the J end by 5 bases, with 17 bases between. CDR1 is SQVTM, CDR2 ANQGSEA, per germline. As DNA, the CDR3 is TGCAGCGCCGTAACCCCAGGGAGGACTGAAGCTTTCTTT. This encodes CSAVTPGRTEAFF.

This rearrangement joins TRBV7-9 to TRBJ1-2; D gene unclear. Per germline, CDR1 SEHNR and CDR2 FQNEAQ (reference sequence). Trimming left V 0 bases short and J 2 bases short, with 7 bases between. This CDR3 spans 14 amino acids. As DNA, the CDR3 is TGTGCCAGCAGCTTAGCTGGCAGCAACTATGGCTACACCTTC. Encoded protein: CASSLAGSNYGYTF.

The CDR3 region is CASSLGETQYF. DNA of the CDR3: TGTGCCAGCAGCTTAGGGGAGACCCAGTACTTC. This chain links TRBV11-2 with TRBJ2-5; D uncertain. Trimming removed 1 base from V and 5 bases from J, with 2 bases in between. The germline V gene has CDR1 SGHAT and CDR2 FQNNGV. The length of the CDR3 is 11 residues. Full variable domain (remainder filled in from reference TRBV11-2 and TRBJ2-5): EAGVAQSPRYKIIEKRQSVAFWCNPISGHATLYWYQQILGQGPKLLIQFQNNGVVDDSQLPKDRFSAERLKGVDSTLKIQPAKLEDSAVYLCASSLGETQYFGPGTRLLVL.

The table lists this clone with a few counts. The J gene is TRBJ2-7, the V gene TRBV6-1, with 9 bases identical to TRBD1. The CDR3 has 14 residues. Germline-derived CDR1 and CDR2 are MNHNS and SASEGT. V was clipped by 5 bases and J by 1 base; unmatched bases: 3. CDR3 region: CASSPGTGSYEQYV. The CDR3 DNA reads TGTGCCAGCAGTCCCGGGACAGGGTCCTACGAGCAGTACGTC.

The CDR3 nucleotides are TGTGCCAGCAGCCCCACGGGGGCTGAAGCTTTCTTT. It encodes CASSPTGAEAFF. The chain recombines TRBV11-2 with TRBJ1-1, with D possibly matching TRBD1 (5 bases). Trimming took off 5 bases at V and 6 bases at J, with 10 bases between the two ends. The CDR3 extends over 12 amino acids. Germline V gene sequence: CDR1 SGHAT, CDR2 FQNNGV.

In its sample, this clone is medium-sized. V and J are TRBV10-1 and TRBJ1-6; no reliable D call. The V gene's germline CDR1 is WNHNN and CDR2 SYGVQD (reference sequence). CDR3 length equals 11 residues. Between the trimmed V and J ends, which lost 4 bases and 8 bases, there was a span of 3 bases. CDR3 amino acids: CASSGYSPLHF. CDR3 coding DNA: TGCGCCAGCAGTGGATATTCACCCCTCCACTTT.

V and J are TRBV7-9 and TRBJ2-1, with TRBD2 matching 11 bases. The CDR3 length is 17 residues. The germline V gene has CDR1 SEHNR and CDR2 FQNEAQ (reference sequence). V trimming: 4 bases; J trimming: 2 bases; junction bases outside the gene matches: 7. This CDR3 is CASSYPTSGDTYNEQFF. CDR3 nucleotides: TGTGCCAGCAGCTACCCGACTAGCGGGGATACCTACAATGAGCAGTTCTTC.

This clone was observed a handful of times. The chain joins TRBV7-9 to TRBJ1-2; 10 bases agree with TRBD1. Germline trimming cut 2 bases from V and 4 bases from J; bases unmatched to any gene: 13. Germline CDR1 SEHNR, CDR2 FQNEAQ (reference sequence). This CDR3 has 18 amino acids. CDR3 bases: TGTGCCAGCAGCTTAATAGGAATAAGACAGGGGGCAGGCTATGGCTACACCTTC. This encodes CASSLIGIRQGAGYGYTF. Full variable domain (remainder filled in from reference TRBV7-9 and TRBJ1-2): DTGVSQNPRHKITKRGQNVTFRCDPISEHNRLYWYRQTLGQGPEFLTYFQNEAQLEKSRLLSDRFSAERPKGSFSTLEIQRTEQGDSAMYLCASSLIGIRQGAGYGYTFGSGTRLTVV.

This chain links TRBV30 with TRBJ2-3; a possible D gene is TRBD2 (6 bases). Germline lookup yields CDR1 GTSNPN and CDR2 SVGIG (reference sequence). V lost 3 bases to trimming and J lost 4 bases, with 14 bases between them. The CDR3 contains 14 residues. The CDR3, as DNA: TGTGCCTGGAGCGGTGGGAGGCGGCCAGATACGCAGTATTTT. Translation gives CAWSGGRRPDTQYF.

The V call is TRBV7-8, the J call TRBJ2-7, with a weak D call TRBD2 (5 bases). The germline CDR1 and CDR2 sequences are SGHVS and FQNEAQ. The CDR3 contains 12 residues. Deletions cut 5 bases from V and 6 bases from J, with 11 bases between. The CDR3 nucleotides read TGTGCCAGCAGCAGGACTGGGGTCGAGCAGTACGTC. Its protein product is CASSRTGVEQYV.

This clone is medium-sized (0.01 to 0.1%) in the sample. J is TRBJ2-4 and V is TRBV30; weak D call: TRBD1 (6 bases). CDR1 and CDR2 from the germline V gene are GTSNPN and SVGIG (reference sequence). Between the trimmed V and J ends, which lost 5 bases and 0 bases, there was a span of 26 bases. The CDR3 length is 19 residues. The CDR3 sequence is CAWASEDSRASVAKNIQYF. The CDR3 coding sequence is TGTGCCTGGGCCTCGGAGGACAGCCGAGCCTCCGTAGCCAAAAACATTCAGTACTTC.

J is TRBJ2-1 and V is TRBV27, with D maybe TRBD2 (7 bases). Germline V gene sequence: CDR1 MNHEY, CDR2 SMNVEV (reference sequence). CDR3 length: 16 residues. V shed 5 bases and J shed 3 bases, with 17 bases lying between them. CDR3 region: CASSTPLGGGYNEQFF. As DNA, the CDR3 is TGTGCCAGCAGTACCCCGTTAGGGGGGGGCTACAATGAGCAGTTCTTC.

The CDR3 region is CASSTGASGRAGTDTQYF. In nucleotides, the CDR3 is TGTGCCAGCAGTACTGGGGCTAGCGGGAGGGCCGGCACAGATACGCAGTATTTT. The chain uses TRBV9 and TRBJ2-3; TRBD2 agrees at 12 bases. The germline gives CDR1 SGDLS, CDR2 YYNGEE. Germline trimming cut 5 bases from V and 1 base from J; bases unmatched to any gene: 11. This CDR3 spans 18 amino acids.

Remarks on this clone: Within the sample, other DNA sequences also encode this same CDR3. J is TRBJ2-7 and V is TRBV5-1; D is possibly TRBD1 (5 bases). V lost 0 bases to trimming and J lost 2 bases, with 12 bases between them. Germline V gene data show CDR1 as SGHRS and CDR2 as YFSETQ. CDR3 length: 15 residues. In DNA form, the CDR3 reads TGCGCCAGCAGCTTGGGGGGCCCCCCAACCTACGAGCAGTACTTC. Encoded protein: CASSLGGPPTYEQYF.

The V gene is TRBV18, the J gene TRBJ2-2; D not certain. Trimming removed 3 bases at V and 7 bases at J, with 12 bases between. The CDR3 consists of 14 residues. Germline CDR1 and CDR2: KGHSH and LQKENI. This CDR3 is CASSPPDYGGELFF. The DNA for the CDR3 is TGTGCCAGCTCACCTCCGGATTATGGCGGGGAGCTGTTTTTT.

V and J are TRBV7-6 and TRBJ2-7; 11 nucleotides align to TRBD1. There are 19 residues in the CDR3. Germline values: CDR1 SGHVS, CDR2 FNYEAQ. After removal of 2 bases from V and 2 bases from J, the junction contained 14 bases not matched to a gene. CDR3 DNA: TGTGCCAGCAGCTTACTGGACAGGGGGCGATTTGCTCGCCCCTACGAGCAGTACTTC. Encoded protein: CASSLLDRGRFARPYEQYF.

This clone turned up a few times. This chain uses TRBV2 with TRBJ2-5, with D perhaps matching TRBD1 (6 bases). This CDR3 is 17 amino acids long. The V gene's germline CDR1 is SNHLY and CDR2 FYNNEI. The V end lost 3 bases, the J end lost 1 base, and 18 bases lay between the germline ends. This chain's CDR3 is CASSETGTHGAQETQYF. DNA for the CDR3: TGTGCCAGCAGTGAGACCGGGACACATGGGGCCCAAGAGACCCAGTACTTC.

This sequence joins TRBV6-1 and TRBJ1-1; D is possibly TRBD1 (5 bases). This CDR3 region has 15 residues. The germline V gene encodes CDR1 MNHNS and CDR2 SASEGT. Trimming stripped 1 base from V and 5 bases from J, with 14 bases between. In DNA form, the CDR3 reads TGTGCCAGCAGTGAAGGGTGGGCAGGGAATACTGAAGCTTTCTTT. Encoded protein: CASSEGWAGNTEAFF.

The V and J genes are TRBV28 and TRBJ1-4; D is uncertain. Trimming stripped 7 bases from V and 4 bases from J, with 19 bases between. CDR3 length: 16 residues. In germline, CDR1 is MDHEN, CDR2 SYDVKM. The CDR3 DNA follows: TGTGCCAGCAAAGACCCTCGCAGGCCCGATAATGAAAAACTGTTTTTT. Its translation is CASKDPRRPDNEKLFF.

This clone is classed as medium-sized. This chain uses TRBV7-6 with TRBJ2-3; no definite D call. The CDR3 runs to 12 residues. The germline V gene has CDR1 SGHVS and CDR2 FNYEAQ. Trimming removed 3 bases from V and 0 bases from J, with 1 base in between. The CDR3 region is CASSLSTDTQYF. The CDR3 nucleotides read TGTGCCAGCAGCTTGAGCACAGATACGCAGTATTTT.

As DNA, the CDR3 is TGCGCCAGCAGCCAAGATTATGGGACCATATATTTT. Encoded protein: CASSQDYGTIYF. The chain recombines TRBV4-3 with TRBJ1-3; D is unclear. The CDR3 runs to 12 residues. The V gene lost 0 bases and the J gene lost 10 bases, with 7 bases spanning the gap. Looked up from germline, CDR1 is LGHNA and CDR2 is YSLEER.

Only one count was recorded for this clone. The CDR3 is CASSVVSTDTQYF. DNA for the CDR3: TGTGCCAGCAGCGTGGTTAGCACAGATACGCAGTATTTT. The chain recombines TRBV9 with TRBJ2-3; no definite D call. The CDR3 is 13 residues long. Trimming cost V 2 bases and J 0 bases, with 4 bases left between them. Germline values: CDR1 SGDLS, CDR2 YYNGEE.

V gene TRBV21-1 combines with J gene TRBJ2-2; the tabulated D call, TRBD1, remains unverified against the DNA. TRBV21-1 is annotated as a pseudogene. CDR3 length equals 15 residues. The CDR3 loop is CASDRDLGNTGELFF. The CDR3 coding sequence is TGTGCCAGTGACAGGGACTTAGGGAACACCGGGGAGCTGTTTTTT.

Notes on this clone: A junction end diverges from the germline sequence, so it may reflect a read error. This CDR3 is CASSLEGQGNDEQYF. The CDR3 DNA reads TGCGCCAGCAGCCTGGAGGGACAGGGGAACGACGAGCAGTACTTC. The chain is built from TRBV7-2 and TRBJ2-7, with 10 bases matching TRBD1. The CDR3 consists of 15 residues. Germline-derived CDR1 and CDR2 are SGHTA and FQGNSA.

The CDR3 sequence: CASRKRGRYEQYF. The CDR3 DNA follows: TGTGCCAGCCGCAAACGGGGGCGATACGAGCAGTACTTC. The V and J genes are TRBV6-6 and TRBJ2-7; D assignment may be TRBD1 or TRBD2 (6 bases each). CDR1 is MNHNY and CDR2 is SVGAGI in the germline V gene (reference sequence). Trimming removed 8 bases at V and 4 bases at J, with 15 bases between. This CDR3 region has 13 residues.